The source of this T cell receptor (beta chain) is a study of Graves' ophthalmopathy and Graves' hyperthyroidism. Study-wide background: Blood was drawn at initial diagnosis, before any treatment. Study outcomes and limitations: Blood repertoires reportedly contained most expanded thyroid clonotypes above 0.001 frequency.

CDR3 regions of TCR beta were amplified from RNA transcripts. An initial RT-PCR round employing HTBI primers preceded a second-round multiplex PCR. TCRdb redid the calling of the multiplex PCR reads with MiXCR, one entry per CDR3 protein. The table lists hundreds of thousands of distinct CDR3 sequences, 40% of them singletons. This CDR3 has 17 residues. The V gene's germline CDR1 is KGHDR and CDR2 SFDVKD. With 4 bases clipped from V and 3 bases from J, the junction kept 11 bases outside the gene matches. Worth noting for this clonotype: Its target is unknown.

CAS ≥3, NOSPECS ≥4, moderate-to-severe activity and duration under 3 months marked donors with ophthalmopathy. PBMCs came from approximately 10 ml of fresh peripheral blood. The V and J genes are TRBV24-1 and TRBJ1-1; 9 bases align to TRBD1. The sample taken for sequencing was peripheral blood. This TCR was sampled from an adult man with Graves' ophthalmopathy. In DNA form, the CDR3 reads TGTGCCACCAGTGAGTCCGGGACAGGGTGGAGGGACACTGAAGCTTTCTTT. It specifies CATSESGTGWRDTEAFF.